This TCR beta chain was documented in a study of blood T cells in healthy people across ages (dated by TCRdb to the mid-2010s). Looking at the study overall: In model experiments, template switching captured roughly one uniquely barcoded TCR beta cDNA molecule for every two T cells. To avoid experimental bias, donors of different ages were distributed randomly across sequencing lanes. To track age-related changes in TCR beta repertoire diversity, the study relied on deep sequencing normalized with unique cDNA molecular identifiers. Two additional independent replicas of 1 million unique cDNA reads from the same blood draw were analyzed for two donors (one aged 18 to 29 and one aged 80 or older). Four age groups were formed from the donors: young (average 16 years), middle-aged (less than 40), aged (62) and long-lived (approximately 80). What the study reported, not specific to this receptor: Since profiling was done on bulk unsorted PBMCs, naive and antigen-experienced compartments could not be conclusively compared. Estimates of total diversity based on one million sequenced T cells were regarded as lower bounds and as underestimates. As age increased, observed TCR beta diversity per million T cells dropped in a roughly linear way, and a significant reduction was already evident by age 40. The long-lived group showed more naive CD4+ T cells, fewer expanded clones and increased TCR diversity than the aged group, suggesting age selection. Observed TCR beta diversity correlated strongly with the percentage of naive T cells measured by flow cytometry. Donor CMV infection status was unknown, potentially confounding age-related changes in expanded clonotypes.

The 39 donors, aged about 6 to 100 years, were systemically healthy Caucasian individuals from Russia. Each donor gave around 9 milliliters of peripheral blood, collected into EDTA-treated Vacutainer tubes. Ficoll-Paque density-gradient centrifugation was used to isolate PBMCs, with at least 7 million per sample. Trizol reagent was used to extract total RNA from PBMCs, with at least 5 micrograms per sample. Naive CD45RAhigh/CD27high T cell percentages were measured by flow cytometry on a PBMC aliquot from every donor. Libraries were constructed by 5' RACE. Sequencing was performed on an Illumina HiSeq 2500. A second PCR of roughly 7 to 12 cycles was run with a J-beta primer mix and a sample-barcoded 5' primer. A template-switch 5' adaptor carrying 12 random nucleotides introduced a unique molecular identifier onto each TCR beta cDNA molecule. Each sample yielded at least 2.5 million CDR3-containing paired-end reads. First-strand cDNA was synthesized from all RNA with the Mint cDNA synthesis kit, primed by a TRBC-specific oligonucleotide. Following uracil-DNA glycosylase treatment, a first 18-cycle PCR with universal primers M1SS and BC2_uni_R was performed on all cDNA. The source study handled its data this way. Each sample was normalized by randomly selecting 1 million high-quality reads, each carrying a distinct molecular identifier. Instead of being binned into consensus sequences, reads that shared molecular identifiers were thrown out. MiTCR, run with a Q25 quality threshold and the strictest error-elimination algorithm, handled CDR3 identification, clonotype clustering and error correction. Lower-bound total TCR beta diversity was estimated with a nonparametric unseen species model using Euler transformation. Using fastp trimming at Q25 and MiXCR clonotype assembly, TCRdb reanalyzed the public sequencing data and kept in-frame beta chains. CDR3 protein sequences are deduplicated, and each keeps its most common genes and DNA. For this entry, the V and J calls and clone size follow TCRdb and not the study's own pipeline. This sample holds over a million distinct CDR3 sequences; roughly 64% were observed only once. Of the sample, about 6.3% falls within the top ten clones.

Remarks on this clonotype: No antigen is known for it. Per-base qualities were not stored, and no clone one base away is much larger.

Unmatched junction bases come to 7, with V trimmed by 5 bases and J by 7 bases. According to the germline V gene (reference sequence), CDR1 reads LNHNV and CDR2 reads YYDKDF. From the cysteine through the phenylalanine, the CDR3 covers 14 amino acids. The DNA shown is the 42-base CDR3, in frame from base 1. Sequencing was carried out using blood. The chain links TRBV15 with TRBJ1-4, with 7 central nucleotides matching TRBD1. The receptor was derived from a man younger than 30 in good health. The nucleotide sequence is given as TGTGCCACCAGCGGACCCGGGACAGCTGAAAAACTGTTTTTT. Translated, it gives CATSGPGTAEKLFF.